A selection of T cell receptor beta chains follows, all from one sample in a study of cytomegalovirus exposure and HLA in healthy donors. Repertoires were generated with immunoSEQ multiplex PCR, while TCRdb's copy carries only in-frame clones and drops some. The table has roughly 140,000 clones, less than 90% seen once. Sequencing used PBMCs. The source of these receptors is a woman between 18 and 30 years old in good health and CMV-seropositive. The CDR3 runs from the conserved cysteine through the conserved F or W. The order of the fields is J gene, D gene, clone size, V gene, CDR3 protein, CDR3 DNA. D genes are given only for firm matches. Size is omitted from some rows. Given values are once, few, many or a class for expanded clones.

j_gene: TRBJ2-5
d_gene: NA
abundance: NA
v_gene: TRBV5-1
CDR3aa: CASSPGAGARETQYF
CDR3nt: TGCGCCAGCAGCCCGGGCGCGGGGGCCCGAGAGACCCAGTACTTC

j_gene: TRBJ2-7
d_gene: TRBD2
abundance: NA
v_gene: TRBV6-6
CDR3aa: CASSYSRISGSYEQYF
CDR3nt: TGTGCCAGCAGTTACTCCAGAATCAGCGGGAGTTACGAGCAGTACTTC

j_gene: TRBJ2-7
d_gene: TRBD2
abundance: NA
v_gene: TRBV19
CDR3aa: CASSLGLAGPYEQYF
CDR3nt: TGTGCCAGTAGTTTAGGACTAGCGGGGCCCTACGAGCAGTACTTC

j_gene: TRBJ1-5
d_gene: NA
abundance: NA
v_gene: TRBV7-2
CDR3aa: CASSLAPRQPQHF
CDR3nt: TGTGCCAGCAGCTTAGCCCCCAGGCAGCCCCAGCATTTT

j_gene: TRBJ1-2
d_gene: TRBD1
abundance: NA
v_gene: TRBV4-2
CDR3aa: CASSQDLLNGDRGRYGYTF
CDR3nt: TGTGCCAGCAGCCAAGATCTACTCAATGGGGACAGGGGACGATATGGCTACACCTTC

j_gene: TRBJ2-7
d_gene: NA
abundance: NA
v_gene: TRBV4-3
CDR3aa: CASSQDRSRSYEQYF
CDR3nt: TGCGCCAGCAGCCAAGATCGCTCCAGAAGTTACGAGCAGTACTTC

j_gene: TRBJ1-5
d_gene: TRBD1
abundance: NA
v_gene: TRBV10-3
CDR3aa: CAISEGQGDQPQHF
CDR3nt: TGTGCCATCAGTGAGGGACAGGGGGATCAGCCCCAGCATTTT

j_gene: TRBJ2-5
d_gene: TRBD2
abundance: once
v_gene: TRBV29-1
CDR3aa: CSVGTSGGGLQETQYF
CDR3nt: TGCAGCGTTGGGACTAGCGGAGGGGGGTTACAAGAGACCCAGTACTTC

j_gene: TRBJ1-3
d_gene: NA
abundance: NA
v_gene: TRBV15
CDR3aa: CATSRRGSGNTIYF
CDR3nt: TGTGCCACCAGCAGAAGGGGGTCTGGAAACACCATATATTTT

j_gene: TRBJ2-1
d_gene: TRBD2
abundance: NA
v_gene: TRBV11-3
CDR3aa: CASRIAGVYIPYNEQFF
CDR3nt: TGTGCCAGCAGGATAGCGGGAGTGTATATCCCCTACAATGAGCAGTTCTTC

j_gene: TRBJ1-1
d_gene: TRBD1
abundance: once
v_gene: TRBV27
CDR3aa: CASSPGTGGGRTEAFF
CDR3nt: TGTGCCAGCAGCCCCGGGACAGGGGGAGGTAGGACTGAAGCTTTCTTT

j_gene: TRBJ2-1
d_gene: NA
abundance: NA
v_gene: TRBV11-2
CDR3aa: CASSSKRGGEQFF
CDR3nt: TGTGCCAGCAGCTCGAAGAGGGGGGGTGAGCAGTTCTTC

j_gene: TRBJ2-7
d_gene: NA
abundance: NA
v_gene: TRBV6-5
CDR3aa: CASSYSGPYEQYF
CDR3nt: TGTGCCAGCAGTTACAGCGGACCCTACGAGCAGTACTTC

j_gene: TRBJ2-1
d_gene: TRBD2
abundance: NA
v_gene: TRBV2
CDR3aa: CAGEREGAFNEQFF
CDR3nt: TGTGCCGGAGAGCGGGAGGGGGCCTTCAATGAGCAGTTCTTC

j_gene: TRBJ2-6
d_gene: NA
abundance: once
v_gene: TRBV11-3
CDR3aa: CASSLQASSGANVLTF
CDR3nt: TGTGCCAGCAGCTTACAGGCGAGCTCTGGGGCCAACGTCCTGACTTTC

j_gene: TRBJ1-1
d_gene: NA
abundance: NA
v_gene: TRBV5-5
CDR3aa: CASSLNGKGRTEAFF
CDR3nt: TGTGCCAGCAGCTTGAACGGGAAAGGACGGACTGAAGCTTTCTTT

j_gene: TRBJ2-7
d_gene: NA
abundance: NA
v_gene: TRBV28
CDR3aa: CASSFSPWKPTGSYEQYF
CDR3nt: TGTGCCAGCAGTTTTTCCCCGTGGAAACCTACAGGGTCCTACGAGCAGTACTTC

j_gene: TRBJ2-7
d_gene: TRBD2
abundance: once
v_gene: TRBV13
CDR3aa: CASSPSGRGSYEQYF
CDR3nt: TGTGCCAGCAGTCCAAGCGGGAGAGGATCCTACGAGCAGTACTTC

j_gene: TRBJ1-2
d_gene: TRBD1
abundance: NA
v_gene: TRBV5-1
CDR3aa: CASSLTGQGNYGYTF
CDR3nt: TGCGCCAGCAGCCTGACGGGACAGGGTAACTATGGCTACACCTTC

j_gene: TRBJ2-1
d_gene: TRBD1
abundance: NA
v_gene: TRBV7-2
CDR3aa: CASSLRTGGYNEQFF
CDR3nt: TGTGCCAGCAGCTTACGGACAGGAGGATACAATGAGCAGTTCTTC

j_gene: TRBJ2-1
d_gene: NA
abundance: NA
v_gene: TRBV30
CDR3aa: CAWSVGGGPYEQFF
CDR3nt: TGTGCCTGGAGTGTAGGGGGAGGGCCGTATGAGCAGTTCTTC

j_gene: TRBJ1-2
d_gene: TRBD1
abundance: NA
v_gene: TRBV29-1
CDR3aa: CSVTRDRELWGYTF
CDR3nt: TGCAGCGTAACCCGGGACAGGGAGTTGTGGGGCTACACCTTC

j_gene: TRBJ2-4
d_gene: NA
abundance: NA
v_gene: TRBV6-1
CDR3aa: CASSDTPQHIQYF
CDR3nt: TGTGCCAGCAGTGACACACCGCAACACATTCAGTACTTC

j_gene: TRBJ2-7
d_gene: TRBD2
abundance: NA
v_gene: TRBV19
CDR3aa: CASSIPSGHSYEQYF
CDR3nt: TGTGCCAGTAGTATACCTAGCGGGCACTCCTACGAGCAGTACTTC

j_gene: TRBJ2-7
d_gene: NA
abundance: NA
v_gene: TRBV11-2
CDR3aa: CASSFAYGQGLPEQYF
CDR3nt: TGTGCCAGCAGCTTTGCGTACGGTCAGGGACTTCCCGAGCAGTACTTC

j_gene: TRBJ2-7
d_gene: TRBD2
abundance: NA
v_gene: TRBV30
CDR3aa: CAWIPTSPRPYEQYF
CDR3nt: TGTGCCTGGATTCCGACTAGCCCAAGGCCCTACGAGCAGTACTTC

j_gene: TRBJ2-7
d_gene: TRBD1
abundance: NA
v_gene: TRBV30
CDR3aa: CAWSGTGRFYEQYF
CDR3nt: TGTGCCTGGAGTGGGACAGGGAGGTTTTACGAGCAGTACTTC

j_gene: TRBJ2-7
d_gene: NA
abundance: NA
v_gene: TRBV7-2
CDR3aa: CASSTEAAYEQYF
CDR3nt: TGTGCCAGCAGCACGGAAGCGGCCTACGAGCAGTACTTC

j_gene: TRBJ2-1
d_gene: TRBD2
abundance: NA
v_gene: TRBV29-1
CDR3aa: CSAIGTSGGNEQFF
CDR3nt: TGCAGCGCAATAGGGACTAGCGGGGGAAATGAGCAGTTCTTC

j_gene: TRBJ1-3
d_gene: NA
abundance: NA
v_gene: TRBV7-6
CDR3aa: CASSLIQGYSGNTIYF
CDR3nt: TGTGCCAGCAGCTTAATACAGGGCTACTCTGGAAACACCATATATTTT

j_gene: TRBJ2-1
d_gene: TRBD2
abundance: NA
v_gene: TRBV4-3
CDR3aa: CASSQEQGLAGDPAYNEQFF
CDR3nt: TGCGCCAGCAGCCAAGAACAGGGACTAGCGGGAGACCCCGCGTACAATGAGCAGTTCTTC

j_gene: TRBJ2-3
d_gene: TRBD2
abundance: NA
v_gene: TRBV27
CDR3aa: CASSLDVREATHTQYF
CDR3nt: TGTGCCAGCAGTTTAGACGTGCGGGAGGCTACACATACGCAGTATTTT

j_gene: TRBJ2-7
d_gene: NA
abundance: many
v_gene: TRBV9
CDR3aa: CASTRGARGSYEQYF
CDR3nt: TGTGCCAGTACCCGGGGCGCCCGGGGGTCCTACGAGCAGTACTTC

j_gene: TRBJ1-4
d_gene: NA
abundance: NA
v_gene: TRBV15
CDR3aa: CATSWGRNEKLFF
CDR3nt: TGTGCCACCAGCTGGGGGCGGAATGAAAAACTGTTTTTT

j_gene: TRBJ1-5
d_gene: NA
abundance: NA
v_gene: TRBV19
CDR3aa: CASRNRTEGPNQPQHF
CDR3nt: TGTGCCAGTAGGAATCGGACAGAAGGCCCTAATCAGCCCCAGCATTTT

j_gene: TRBJ2-2
d_gene: NA
abundance: NA
v_gene: TRBV9
CDR3aa: CASSANLRGNTGELFF
CDR3nt: TGTGCCAGCAGCGCTAACCTGCGTGGGAACACCGGGGAGCTGTTTTTT

j_gene: TRBJ2-4
d_gene: TRBD1
abundance: NA
v_gene: TRBV25-1
CDR3aa: CASKGQGKNIQYF
CDR3nt: TGTGCCAGCAAGGGACAGGGCAAAAACATTCAGTACTTC

j_gene: TRBJ2-7
d_gene: NA
abundance: NA
v_gene: TRBV10-3
CDR3aa: CAISDSSYEQYF
CDR3nt: TGTGCCATCAGTGACTCTTCCTACGAGCAGTACTTC

j_gene: TRBJ2-1
d_gene: NA
abundance: NA
v_gene: TRBV13
CDR3aa: CASSLGASINEQFF
CDR3nt: TGTGCCAGCAGCTTAGGTGCTAGCATTAATGAGCAGTTCTTC

j_gene: TRBJ2-1
d_gene: NA
abundance: NA
v_gene: TRBV4-3
CDR3aa: CASSQEWSPASSYNEQFF
CDR3nt: TGCGCCAGCAGCCAAGAATGGAGTCCGGCTAGCTCCTACAATGAGCAGTTCTTC

j_gene: TRBJ2-3
d_gene: NA
abundance: NA
v_gene: TRBV10-1
CDR3aa: CASSESGRLDTQYF
CDR3nt: TGCGCCAGCAGTGAGTCTGGTCGATTAGATACGCAATATTTT

j_gene: TRBJ2-3
d_gene: TRBD2
abundance: NA
v_gene: TRBV30
CDR3aa: CAWSVGALASTDTQYF
CDR3nt: TGTGCCTGGAGTGTGGGTGCACTAGCGAGCACAGATACGCAGTATTTT

j_gene: TRBJ2-2
d_gene: TRBD1
abundance: NA
v_gene: TRBV5-1
CDR3aa: CASSARQGATTGELFF
CDR3nt: TGCGCCAGCAGCGCCAGACAGGGGGCGACAACCGGGGAGCTGTTTTTT

j_gene: TRBJ2-2
d_gene: TRBD1
abundance: NA
v_gene: TRBV7-2
CDR3aa: CASSLRDRLNTGELFF
CDR3nt: TGTGCCAGCAGCTTAAGGGACAGGTTAAACACCGGGGAGCTGTTTTTT

j_gene: TRBJ1-1
d_gene: NA
abundance: NA
v_gene: TRBV11-3
CDR3aa: CASSLEAVTEAFF
CDR3nt: TGTGCCAGCAGCTTAGAGGCGGTCACTGAAGCTTTCTTT

j_gene: TRBJ2-3
d_gene: TRBD2
abundance: NA
v_gene: TRBV7-6
CDR3aa: CASSSMTSGGTDTQYF
CDR3nt: TGTGCCAGCAGCTCGATGACTAGCGGGGGCACAGATACGCAGTATTTT

j_gene: TRBJ1-2
d_gene: NA
abundance: NA
v_gene: TRBV7-9
CDR3aa: CASSDWGEANYGYTF
CDR3nt: TGTGCCAGCAGCGACTGGGGGGAAGCTAACTATGGCTACACCTTC

j_gene: TRBJ2-2
d_gene: TRBD2
abundance: once
v_gene: TRBV7-8
CDR3aa: CASSLGLAGAAGELFF
CDR3nt: TGTGCCAGCAGCCTTGGACTAGCGGGAGCAGCCGGGGAGCTGTTTTTT

j_gene: TRBJ1-5
d_gene: NA
abundance: NA
v_gene: TRBV30
CDR3aa: CAWSVSLGEGQPQHF
CDR3nt: TGTGCCTGGAGTGTCAGTCTTGGGGAGGGACAGCCCCAGCATTTT

j_gene: TRBJ2-7
d_gene: TRBD2
abundance: few
v_gene: TRBV11-3
CDR3aa: CASSLVAGGEQYF
CDR3nt: TGTGCCAGCAGCTTAGTGGCGGGGGGCGAGCAGTACTTC

j_gene: TRBJ2-3
d_gene: NA
abundance: NA
v_gene: TRBV5-1
CDR3aa: CASSPVRGATDTQYF
CDR3nt: TGCGCCAGCAGCCCCGTCCGGGGGGCCACAGATACGCAGTATTTT

j_gene: TRBJ1-2
d_gene: TRBD1
abundance: NA
v_gene: TRBV6-6
CDR3aa: CASSLEGADGYTF
CDR3nt: TGTGCCAGCAGTTTGGAGGGGGCGGATGGCTACACCTTC

j_gene: TRBJ2-7
d_gene: NA
abundance: NA
v_gene: TRBV6-5
CDR3aa: CASTLGLGSYEQYF
CDR3nt: TGTGCCAGCACCTTGGGACTTGGCTCCTACGAGCAGTACTTC

j_gene: TRBJ1-2
d_gene: NA
abundance: once
v_gene: TRBV28
CDR3aa: CASSLAQYHGYTF
CDR3nt: TGTGCCAGCAGTTTGGCACAGTACCATGGCTACACCTTC

j_gene: TRBJ1-4
d_gene: TRBD1
abundance: NA
v_gene: TRBV9
CDR3aa: CASSVTQGFEKLFF
CDR3nt: TGTGCCAGCAGCGTTACACAGGGGTTTGAAAAACTGTTTTTT

j_gene: TRBJ2-1
d_gene: NA
abundance: NA
v_gene: TRBV27
CDR3aa: CASSLRPVGAYNEQFF
CDR3nt: TGTGCCAGCAGTTTAAGACCCGTGGGGGCTTACAATGAGCAGTTCTTC

j_gene: TRBJ2-3
d_gene: NA
abundance: NA
v_gene: TRBV30
CDR3aa: CAWRQLVTDTQYF
CDR3nt: TGTGCCTGGAGACAACTAGTGACAGATACGCAGTATTTT

j_gene: TRBJ2-1
d_gene: NA
abundance: NA
v_gene: TRBV5-1
CDR3aa: CASSLVAGSNEQFF
CDR3nt: TGCGCCAGCAGCTTGGTCGCCGGGAGCAATGAGCAGTTCTTC

j_gene: TRBJ1-2
d_gene: NA
abundance: NA
v_gene: TRBV19
CDR3aa: CASSISQGNYGYTF
CDR3nt: TGTGCCAGTAGTATATCACAGGGTAACTATGGCTACACCTTC

j_gene: TRBJ2-3
d_gene: NA
abundance: once
v_gene: TRBV5-6
CDR3aa: CASSLFAERTDTQYF
CDR3nt: TGTGCCAGCAGCTTGTTCGCGGAAAGGACAGATACGCAGTATTTT